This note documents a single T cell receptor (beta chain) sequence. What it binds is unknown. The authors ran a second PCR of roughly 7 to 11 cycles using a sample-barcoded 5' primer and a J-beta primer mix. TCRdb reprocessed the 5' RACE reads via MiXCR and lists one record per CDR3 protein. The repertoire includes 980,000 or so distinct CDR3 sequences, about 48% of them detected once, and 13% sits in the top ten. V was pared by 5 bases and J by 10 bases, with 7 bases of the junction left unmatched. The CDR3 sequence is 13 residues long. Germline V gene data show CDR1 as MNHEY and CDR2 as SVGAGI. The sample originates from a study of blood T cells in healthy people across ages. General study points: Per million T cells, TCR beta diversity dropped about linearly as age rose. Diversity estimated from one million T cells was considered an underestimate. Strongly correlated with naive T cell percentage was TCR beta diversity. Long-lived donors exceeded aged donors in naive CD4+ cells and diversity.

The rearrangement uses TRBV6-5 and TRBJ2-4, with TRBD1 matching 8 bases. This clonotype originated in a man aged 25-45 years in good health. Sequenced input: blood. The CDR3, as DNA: TGTGCCAGCAGTGGACCGGGACAGGCGATTCAGTACTTC. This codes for CASSGPGQAIQYF.